Listed here is a single T cell receptor beta chain. Its target is unknown. The CDR3 has 16 amino acids. The J segment lost 6 bases and the V segment lost 2 bases, leaving 11 bases of the junction unmatched. CDR1 and CDR2 from the germline V gene are MDHEN and SYDVKM. The sample belongs to a study of T cell responses to AZD1222 COVID-19 vaccine. Findings and limits, study-wide: Repertoire sampling was restricted to post-peak T cell response timepoints.

The table came from immunoSEQ multiplex PCR; TCRdb's copy has only in-frame clones and leaves some out. The repertoire holds 100,000 to 150,000 clones, about nine tenths seen once, with 7.2% in the top ten. This TCR was sampled from an adult in good health. The sequences come from peripheral blood, collected on day 0 of AZD1222 vaccination. The chain recombines TRBV28 with TRBJ2-3, with 7 bases fitting TRBD1. DNA for the CDR3: TGTGCCAGCAGTTTACTAACAGGGGCGAGGGTGGATACGCAGTATTTT. Translated: CASSLLTGARVDTQYF.